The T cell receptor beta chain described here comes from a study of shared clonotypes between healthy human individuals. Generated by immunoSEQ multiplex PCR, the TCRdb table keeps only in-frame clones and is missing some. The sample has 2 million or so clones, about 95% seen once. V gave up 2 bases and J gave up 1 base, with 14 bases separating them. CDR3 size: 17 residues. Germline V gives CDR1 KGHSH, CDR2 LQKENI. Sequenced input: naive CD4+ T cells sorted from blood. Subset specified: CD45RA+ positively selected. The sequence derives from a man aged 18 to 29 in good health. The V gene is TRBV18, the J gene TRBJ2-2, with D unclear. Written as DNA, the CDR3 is TGTGCCAGCTCACCAAAAACCAGGAAAGAGAACACCGGGGAGCTGTTTTTT. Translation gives CASSPKTRKENTGELFF.